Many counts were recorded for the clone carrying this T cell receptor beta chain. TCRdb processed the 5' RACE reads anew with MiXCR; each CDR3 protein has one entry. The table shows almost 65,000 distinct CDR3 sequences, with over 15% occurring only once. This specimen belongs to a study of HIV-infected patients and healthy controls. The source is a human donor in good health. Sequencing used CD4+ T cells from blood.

CDR3 protein: CSASKTSGSTYEQYF. For the CDR3, the DNA is TGCAGTGCAAGTAAGACTAGCGGGAGCACATACGAGCAGTACTTC. The J gene is TRBJ2-7, the V gene TRBV20-1, with TRBD2 matching 12 bases. The germline gives CDR1 DFQATT, CDR2 SNEGSKA (reference sequence). The trim removed 6 bases at V and 4 bases at J, leaving 10 bases unmatched. The CDR3 covers 15 residues.